The entry below describes one T cell receptor beta chain. This specimen comes from a study of shared clonotypes between healthy human individuals. This CDR3 region has 13 residues. The junction had 4 bases not matched to a gene; V was cut back by 1 base and J by 10 bases. Germline-derived CDR1 and CDR2 are LNHDA and SQIVND (reference sequence). How the authors handled the data: ImmunoSEQ supplied junction-only sequences lacking quality scores, so filtering was different. Here immunoSEQ multiplex PCR was the method, and the copy in TCRdb shows in-frame clones only, minus some. V, J and clone size are those of that table, while D and trimming were read from the DNA. The table shows around 2.1 million clones, with nearly 97% occurring only once.

The sequenced sample consisted of naive CD4+ T cells sorted from blood. The subset: CD45RA+ positively selected. This chain joins TRBV19 and TRBJ2-1; TRBD2 matches at 7 bases. The receptor was derived from a man between 18 and 35 years old in good health. In nucleotides, the CDR3 is TGTGCCAGTAGTATAGTTAAAGCGGGAGAGCAGTTCTTC. This translates into CASSIVKAGEQFF.